This T cell receptor beta chain was identified in a study of CD8 T cells in Susac syndrome. Findings and caveats of the study: TCR sequencing and HLA analysis covered a relatively small number of individuals.

In the case of this clonotype: Its antigen is undetermined.

When the RNA was reverse transcribed, random hexamers were used with an input of 0.5 to 1 ug. Amplification of TCR beta CDR3 spanned 54 Vbeta and 13 Jbeta via immunoSEQ multiplex PCR. A single record per CDR3 protein comes from TCRdb applying MiXCR to the immunoSEQ multiplex PCR reads. The sample has approximately 87,000 distinct CDR3 sequences; approximately 96% are singletons. Bulk CD8+ and CD4+ cells came from magnetic negative isolation; CD8+ TEMRA by FACS. CDR3 length equals 18 residues. CDR1 is LGHDT and CDR2 is YNNKEL in the germline V gene (reference sequence). Trimming removed 3 bases from V and 8 bases from J, with 23 bases in between.

The sequenced material came from CD8+ T cells from PBMCs. The origin of this receptor is a human donor with Susac syndrome. The chain combines TRBV3-1 with TRBJ1-6, with D unclear. CDR3 sequence (DNA): TGTGCCAGCAGCCACACAAGAGGGATGAGGTCACTTCATTCACCCCTCCACTTT. This sequence encodes CASSHTRGMRSLHSPLHF.